The clone carrying this T cell receptor beta chain was counted between two and nine times. Some clones are missing from TCRdb's copy, which holds only in-frame ones; the method was immunoSEQ multiplex PCR. This table holds about 130,000 clones, approximately 89% found once. The sample originates from a study of cytomegalovirus exposure and HLA in healthy donors. The CDR3 loop spans 14 amino acids. Per the germline V gene, CDR1 is MNHEY and CDR2 is SMNVEV (reference sequence). The V and J ends lost 5 bases and 2 bases respectively, with 13 bases between them. Sequenced material: PBMCs. This sequence was found in a man aged 25 to 45 in good health and CMV-seronegative. V gene TRBV27 combines with J gene TRBJ2-7, with D possibly matching TRBD1 (6 bases). CDR3 residues: CASSPRTATYEQYF. In DNA form, the CDR3 reads TGTGCCAGCAGTCCGAGGACAGCCACCTACGAGCAGTACTTC.